This T cell receptor beta chain was captured by sequencing in a study of T cells in Graves' hyperthyroidism and ophthalmopathy. Regions amplified from RNA transcripts were the TCR beta CDR3 regions. When the TCR CDR3 underwent first-round RT-PCR, the HTBI primer set was used. TCRdb reprocessed the multiplex PCR reads via MiXCR and lists one record per CDR3 protein. Among more than 650,000 distinct CDR3 sequences listed, less than 15% were seen once. Only a few counts were recorded for this clonotype. This TCR derives from a woman aged 18-30 years with Graves' hyperthyroidism. What was sequenced was blood.

The CDR3 loop is CASSLEGGSFHNEQFF. The CDR3 nucleotides are TGTGCCAGCAGCTTAGAAGGCGGGAGCTTCCATAATGAGCAGTTCTTC. This chain uses TRBV13 with TRBJ2-1; TRBD2 matches at 7 bases. With 1 base clipped from V and 7 bases from J, the junction kept 10 bases outside the gene matches. There are 16 residues in the CDR3. Germline CDR1 and CDR2: PRHDT and FYEKMQ (reference sequence).